The rows below give T cell receptor beta chains drawn from one sample of a study of human T cells and chemical hapten exposure. TCRdb passed the RACE reads through MiXCR, listing each CDR3 protein once. The sample holds 180,000 or so distinct CDR3 sequences, under 35% seen once. The material was whole blood, obtained in connection with sensitization to the hapten diphenylcyclopropenone (DPC). The source of these receptors is a young woman with alopecia areata. Some clones in this sample may be carry-over from other donors' samples. Both conserved end residues are part of each CDR3. D genes are given only for firm matches. Clone size, where shown, is once, few, many, or a class for clones that have expanded.

-,-,TRBV5-1,TRBJ1-6,TGCGCCAGCAGCTTGGCCATGGGCGAGAATTCACCCCTCCACTTT,CASSLAMGENSPLHF
-,-,TRBV4-2,TRBJ2-2,TGTGCCAGCAGCCAAGAAGTGGGAGGGGGCACCGGGGAGCTGTTTTTT,CASSQEVGGGTGELFF
-,few,TRBV11-2,TRBJ1-5,TGTGCCAGCAGCTCGCCCCCCGGACCCCAGCATTTT,CASSSPPGPQHF
-,-,TRBV20-1,TRBJ2-1,TGCAGTGCTAGTGCTGGGGTCAATGAGCAGTTCTTC,CSASAGVNEQFF
-,few,TRBV29-1,TRBJ1-5,TGCAGCGTGCAGGGTCCGGAGCCCCAGCATTTT,CSVQGPEPQHF
-,-,TRBV3-1,TRBJ1-1,TGTGCCAGCAGCCTGACAGGTGCGAACACTGAAGCTTTCTTT,CASSLTGANTEAFF
TRBD1,-,TRBV20-1,TRBJ1-1,TGCAGTGGGCGGGACAGGGCTTCTGAAGCTTTCTTT,CSGRDRASEAFF
TRBD1,-,TRBV6-2/TRBV6-3,TRBJ2-3,TGTGCCAGCAGTCTCGACAGGGTGGCAGATACGCAGTATTTT,CASSLDRVADTQYF
-,few,TRBV29-1,TRBJ2-1,TGCAGCGTTGTCCCTGGGAGCTCCTACAATGAGCAGTTCTTC,CSVVPGSSYNEQFF
-,-,TRBV28,TRBJ2-3,TGTGCCAGCAGGGGCTTAGCGGATACGCAGTATTTT,CASRGLADTQYF
TRBD1,-,TRBV29-1,TRBJ1-2,TGCAGCGTTGGAACCACAGGGGCCGCCCCCGACTATGGCTACACCTTC,CSVGTTGAAPDYGYTF
-,-,TRBV18,TRBJ2-5,TGTGCCAGCTCACAGGGGTCGGAAGAGACCCAGTACTTC,CASSQGSEETQYF
-,-,TRBV5-6,TRBJ1-1,TGTGCCAGCACCCTGGCGGGTTCGGGGGATGAAGCTTTCTTT,CASTLAGSGDEAFF
-,few,TRBV18,TRBJ2-7,TGTGCCAGTTCCGGGGAAAGTAACCCCTACGAGCAGTACTTC,CASSGESNPYEQYF
TRBD1,-,TRBV15,TRBJ2-3,TGTGCCACCAGCAGAGACCGACAGGGATCAGATACGCAGTATTTT,CATSRDRQGSDTQYF
-,-,TRBV2,TRBJ1-3,TGTGCCAGCAGGGAAGGACAGCTCTCTGGAAACACCATATATTTT,CASREGQLSGNTIYF
-,-,TRBV28,TRBJ1-1,TGTGCCAGCAACGGGTCTCCCCACACTGAAGCTTTCTTT,CASNGSPHTEAFF
-,-,TRBV5-6,TRBJ2-5,TGTGCCAGCACCCCGGACCTGGGGGAGGAGACCCAGTACTTC,CASTPDLGEETQYF
-,-,TRBV7-3,TRBJ2-2,TGTGCCAGCAGCTTAAGCGGGACGGCCGGGGAGCTGTTTTTT,CASSLSGTAGELFF
-,-,TRBV20-1,TRBJ1-2,TGCAGTGCTTCCGACGGGAACTATGGCTACACCTTC,CSASDGNYGYTF
TRBD2,few,TRBV7-2,TRBJ2-1,TGTGCCAGCAGCTTATCTAGCGGGAGCAATGAGCAGTTCTTC,CASSLSSGSNEQFF
-,-,TRBV7-9,TRBJ2-3,TGTGCCAGCAGCTTAACCGGAACCACAGATACGCAGTATTTT,CASSLTGTTDTQYF
-,-,TRBV6-5,TRBJ1-2,TGTGCCACCGGGGGGAACTATGGCTACACCTTC,CATGGNYGYTF
TRBD1,many,TRBV28,TRBJ1-1,TGTGCCAGCAGTTTATGCCGGACAGGGGGCCGTACTGAAGCTTTCTTT,CASSLCRTGGRTEAFF
-,few,TRBV20-1,TRBJ2-5,TGCAGTGCTAGAGATCTAGAAGAGACCCAGTACTTC,CSARDLEETQYF
-,once,TRBV7-2,TRBJ2-1,TGTGCCAGCAGCTTCATCGGACCAGCAAATGAGCAGTTCTTC,CASSFIGPANEQFF
-,-,TRBV27,TRBJ2-1,TGTGCCAGCAGCCCGACTAGAAATGAGCAGTTCTTC,CASSPTRNEQFF
TRBD1,-,TRBV4-3,TRBJ2-5,TGCGCCAGCAGCCCCCGGACAGGGAGATTGGAGACCCAGTACTTC,CASSPRTGRLETQYF
-,-,TRBV6-2/TRBV6-3,TRBJ2-5,TGTGCCAGCAGCAATAGCGGAGGGGGGCAAGAGACCCAGTACTTC,CASSNSGGGQETQYF
-,-,TRBV28,TRBJ2-1,TGTGCCAGCACGCTAGCCGCTCCCTACAATGAGCAGTTCTTC,CASTLAAPYNEQFF
TRBD2,-,TRBV20-1,TRBJ2-3,TGCAGTGCCCAGGGACTAGCGGGTTTTGGTACGCAGTATTTT,CSAQGLAGFGTQYF